This TCR beta chain was recorded in a study of blood T cells in healthy people across ages. Turning to the study itself: About one barcoded beta molecule per two T cells was captured by template switching.

CDR1 is SGHTA and CDR2 is FQGNSA in the germline V gene. The CDR3 spans 13 residues. V lost 2 bases and J lost 1, with 5 bases in between. Through a sample-barcoded 5' primer and a J-beta primer mix, a second PCR was run for roughly 7 to 12 cycles. TCRdb recomputed calls from the 5' RACE reads with MiXCR, one row per CDR3 protein. The profile shows 1.5 million to 2 million distinct CDR3 sequences, around 50% of them singletons. Study outcomes and limitations: Measured against age, TCR beta diversity per million T cells decreased in a roughly linear manner.

This clonotype was detected ten times or more. The antigen remains undetermined. Sample: blood. The sequence came from a woman in her thirties or forties in good health. The chain is built from TRBV7-2 and TRBJ1-2; D remains ambiguous. CDR3 sequence reads: CASSLSVNYGYTF. The CDR3 DNA reads TGTGCCAGCAGCTTATCAGTTAACTATGGCTACACCTTC.